The sequence of this TCR beta chain was determined in a study of blood T cell repertoires in COVID-19. Note on this clone: A clone one base away is much larger, so this may be a read error. The same CDR3 is also encoded by other DNA sequences in this sample.

Original methodology: Nucleated cell counts were estimated from reference gene primer amplification. Sequencing was performed with immunoSEQ multiplex PCR; in TCRdb, only in-frame clones are kept and a portion is missing. V and J calls plus clone size are reproduced from that table; the DNA served to infer D and trimming. Of roughly 180,000 clones detected, around 80% appear once; the ten largest clones hold approximately 7%. The trim removed 4 bases at V and 3 bases at J, leaving 3 bases unmatched. The CDR3 covers 13 residues. CDR1 is SGDLS and CDR2 is YYNGEE in the germline V gene. J is TRBJ1-2 and V is TRBV9, with 7 nucleotides matching TRBD1. Sequencing was carried out using peripheral blood. The clonotype originates from a human donor in a cohort sampled during active COVID-19. The chain's CDR3 is CASSFTGDYGYTF. CDR3 coding DNA: TGTGCCAGCAGCTTCACAGGGGACTATGGCTACACCTTC.